This T cell receptor beta chain was retrieved from a study of T cells in Graves' hyperthyroidism and ophthalmopathy. Study results and limitations: Model predictions of ophthalmopathy came a median around 6.5 months before onset. Most thyroid clonotypes expanded above 0.001 were also detected in blood.

This CDR3 is 15 amino acids long. V shed 6 bases and J shed 1 base, with 14 bases lying between them. The investigators amplified TCR beta CDR3 regions from RNA transcripts. In the first-round RT-PCR of the TCR CDR3, the HTBI primer set was used. MiXCR was run by TCRdb on the multiplex PCR reads, yielding one entry per CDR3 protein. The data show about 300,000 distinct CDR3 sequences, with around 19% seen just once and approximately 37% held by the top ten. This clonotype was found many times. Its antigen is undetermined. This TCR derives from a man aged 50-60 years with Graves' ophthalmopathy. Sequenced: blood. The chain carries TRBV12-3 or TRBV12-4 and TRBJ2-3; TRBD1 is a possible D gene (5 bases). The CDR3 here is CASSQDTFRTDTQYF. CDR3 bases: TGTGCCAGCAGCCAGGACACCTTTCGCACAGATACGCAGTATTTT.